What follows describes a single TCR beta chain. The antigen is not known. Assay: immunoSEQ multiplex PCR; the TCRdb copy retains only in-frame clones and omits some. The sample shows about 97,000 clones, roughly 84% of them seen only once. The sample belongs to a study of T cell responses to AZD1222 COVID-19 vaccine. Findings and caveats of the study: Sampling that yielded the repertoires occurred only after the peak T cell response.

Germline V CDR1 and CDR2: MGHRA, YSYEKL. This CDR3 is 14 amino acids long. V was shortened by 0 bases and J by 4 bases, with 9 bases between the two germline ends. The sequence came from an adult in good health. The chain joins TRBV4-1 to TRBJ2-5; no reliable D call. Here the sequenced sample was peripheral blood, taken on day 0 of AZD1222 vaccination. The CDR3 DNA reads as TGCGCCAGCAGCCAAGATCCTGGGGTAGAGACCCAGTACTTC. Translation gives CASSQDPGVETQYF.